This TCR beta chain came from a study of T cells after yellow fever vaccination. Study-level findings and limits: By day 5 rather than day 15, the secondary response had peaked, though it was weaker.

The CDR3 spans 15 residues. With 3 bases clipped from V and 10 bases from J, the junction kept 6 bases outside the gene matches. CDR1 is MGHRA and CDR2 is YSYEKL in the germline V gene. Researchers made TCR cDNA using 5'RACE template switching, and this step added a universal primer site and UMIs. Using its own MiXCR run on the 5' RACE reads, TCRdb lists one record per CDR3 protein. This table has approximately 160,000 distinct CDR3 sequences, around 8.5% appearing once. This clonotype occurred a few times. Antigen specificity is unknown. This TCR was recovered from a man aged 18 to 29 who received the YFV17D yellow fever vaccine. This sample comprised CD8+ T cells sorted from PBMCs, obtained 45 days after the yellow fever booster vaccination. V and J are TRBV4-1 and TRBJ1-6, with TRBD1 identical over 10 bases. The CDR3 region has the DNA TGCGCCAGCAGCCACGGACAGGGGGTAGACTCACCCCTCCACTTT. Its protein product is CASSHGQGVDSPLHF.